This is a list of T cell receptor beta chains from one sample in a study of radiotherapy plus CTLA-4 blockade in lung cancer. Sequencing used immunoSEQ multiplex PCR; TCRdb keeps in-frame clones, though not all of them. The sample includes roughly 90,000 clones, 85% to 90% of them seen just once. The specimen comprised peripheral blood, sampled from a patient treated with radiotherapy plus ipilimumab. These TCRs come from a human donor with non-small cell lung cancer that progressed on radiotherapy plus ipilimumab. CDR3s include the opening cysteine and the closing phenylalanine or tryptophan. A D gene is named only where the DNA matches it firmly. Not every row has a clone size; where given, it reads once, few, many or a size class.

v_call: TRBV2; clone_size: .; d_call: .; j_call: TRBJ1-1; cdr3_nt: TGTGCCAGCAAGTGGGACATTAACACTGAAGCTTTCTTT; cdr3_aa: CASKWDINTEAFF
v_call: TRBV29-1; clone_size: .; d_call: .; j_call: TRBJ2-1; cdr3_nt: TGCAGCGTTGGAGGGGGGGAGATCTACAATGAGCAGTTCTTC; cdr3_aa: CSVGGGEIYNEQFF
v_call: TRBV7-2; clone_size: .; d_call: TRBD2; j_call: TRBJ2-1; cdr3_nt: TGTGCCAGCAGCTTAATCCGTGGACTAGTTGACGGAAATAGTGAGCAGTTCTTC; cdr3_aa: CASSLIRGLVDGNSEQFF
v_call: TRBV6-5; clone_size: .; d_call: TRBD1; j_call: TRBJ2-7; cdr3_nt: TGTGCCAGCAGTCTGACAGGGGCCCACGAGCAGTACTTC; cdr3_aa: CASSLTGAHEQYF
v_call: TRBV10-2; clone_size: .; d_call: TRBD2; j_call: TRBJ2-3; cdr3_nt: TGCGCCACCTCCCCGGGGGTAGCGGGAGGGCCATTTGACGATACGCAGTATTTT; cdr3_aa: CATSPGVAGGPFDDTQYF
v_call: TRBV6-6; clone_size: .; d_call: .; j_call: TRBJ2-7; cdr3_nt: TGTGCCAGCAGGTCCTTGGGTAAACCCTACGAGCAGTACTTC; cdr3_aa: CASRSLGKPYEQYF
v_call: TRBV6-5; clone_size: .; d_call: .; j_call: TRBJ1-1; cdr3_nt: TGTGCCAGCACACCCCAGGGGAACACTGAAGCTTTCTTT; cdr3_aa: CASTPQGNTEAFF
v_call: TRBV5-1; clone_size: few; d_call: .; j_call: TRBJ1-3; cdr3_nt: TGCGCCAGCCAAGACCGACAGACGAACACCATATATTTT; cdr3_aa: CASQDRQTNTIYF
v_call: TRBV6-1; clone_size: .; d_call: TRBD2; j_call: TRBJ2-3; cdr3_nt: TGTGCCAGCACAATGGGCGGGGGGTTCACAGATACGCAGTATTTT; cdr3_aa: CASTMGGGFTDTQYF
v_call: TRBV6-5; clone_size: .; d_call: .; j_call: TRBJ2-7; cdr3_nt: TGTGCCAGCAGTCCTCCGGGGAACGAGCAGTACTTC; cdr3_aa: CASSPPGNEQYF
v_call: TRBV9; clone_size: .; d_call: .; j_call: TRBJ1-1; cdr3_nt: TGTGCCAGCAGCGACAGAACGAACACTGAAGCTTTCTTT; cdr3_aa: CASSDRTNTEAFF
v_call: TRBV13; clone_size: .; d_call: .; j_call: TRBJ1-1; cdr3_nt: TGTGCCAGCAGCTTAGGCTTGATCCGGGTTGGCACTGAAGCTTTCTTT; cdr3_aa: CASSLGLIRVGTEAFF
v_call: TRBV6-6; clone_size: .; d_call: .; j_call: TRBJ2-7; cdr3_nt: TGTGCCAGCAGCCTCCCCCGGACAGTAAAAAATTACGAGCAGTACTTC; cdr3_aa: CASSLPRTVKNYEQYF
v_call: TRBV7-9; clone_size: .; d_call: .; j_call: TRBJ2-1; cdr3_nt: TGTGCCAGCAGCAGCCGGGACCTAGTTCACTACAATGAGCAGTTCTTC; cdr3_aa: CASSSRDLVHYNEQFF
v_call: TRBV2; clone_size: .; d_call: TRBD1; j_call: TRBJ2-3; cdr3_nt: TGTGCCATCAAAGGACAGGGCCCCGATACGCAGTATTTT; cdr3_aa: CAIKGQGPDTQYF
v_call: TRBV5-1; clone_size: .; d_call: .; j_call: TRBJ2-5; cdr3_nt: TGCGCCAGCAGCCGATTGGGGATGAGGCAAGAGACCCAGTACTTC; cdr3_aa: CASSRLGMRQETQYF
v_call: TRBV27; clone_size: .; d_call: .; j_call: TRBJ2-7; cdr3_nt: TGTGCCAGCAGGAGGCTGGGCAGGGCTCATCACGAGCAGTACTTC; cdr3_aa: CASRRLGRAHHEQYF
v_call: TRBV18; clone_size: .; d_call: .; j_call: TRBJ2-1; cdr3_nt: TGTGCCAGCTCACCAGCGTCCGGGAGCTCCTACAATGAGCAGTTCTTC; cdr3_aa: CASSPASGSSYNEQFF
v_call: TRBV11-2; clone_size: .; d_call: .; j_call: TRBJ1-2; cdr3_nt: TGTGCCAGCAGCCCTCAATACTCCGGCTACACCTTC; cdr3_aa: CASSPQYSGYTF
v_call: TRBV2; clone_size: .; d_call: .; j_call: TRBJ2-7; cdr3_nt: TGTGCCAGCAGTCAAGGGGGAAGAAACGAGCAGTACTTC; cdr3_aa: CASSQGGRNEQYF
v_call: TRBV7-8; clone_size: .; d_call: .; j_call: TRBJ1-2; cdr3_nt: TGTGCCAGCAGCGAAGCGGGGACGAAGGTCTATGGCTACACCTTC; cdr3_aa: CASSEAGTKVYGYTF
v_call: TRBV6-6; clone_size: .; d_call: TRBD2; j_call: TRBJ2-1; cdr3_nt: TGTGCCAGCAGTTACTCTGCGGGAGTGGCGCAGTTCTTC; cdr3_aa: CASSYSAGVAQFF
v_call: TRBV5-1; clone_size: .; d_call: TRBD2; j_call: TRBJ2-1; cdr3_nt: TGCGCCAGCAGCAAAGTAGCGGGAGCCTCCTACAATGAGCAGTTCTTC; cdr3_aa: CASSKVAGASYNEQFF
v_call: TRBV6-1; clone_size: .; d_call: TRBD1; j_call: TRBJ2-7; cdr3_nt: TGTGCCACCCATCCAGGGGGCGTAGGGTCCTACGAGCAGTACTTC; cdr3_aa: CATHPGGVGSYEQYF
v_call: TRBV5-1; clone_size: .; d_call: .; j_call: TRBJ2-2; cdr3_nt: TGCGCCAGCAGTAGGGACTCTAACACCGGGGAGCTGTTTTTT; cdr3_aa: CASSRDSNTGELFF
v_call: TRBV5-4; clone_size: .; d_call: .; j_call: TRBJ2-7; cdr3_nt: TGTGCCAGCAGCTTCGTTCCCTCCTACGAGCAGTACTTC; cdr3_aa: CASSFVPSYEQYF
v_call: TRBV6-5; clone_size: .; d_call: .; j_call: TRBJ1-3; cdr3_nt: TGTGCCAGCAGTTATAAGGGGCGATACCCTGGAAACACCATATATTTT; cdr3_aa: CASSYKGRYPGNTIYF
v_call: TRBV5-1; clone_size: .; d_call: .; j_call: TRBJ1-1; cdr3_nt: TGCGCCAGCAGCTTGGGGGGAAAGCCCACTGAAGCTTTCTTT; cdr3_aa: CASSLGGKPTEAFF
v_call: TRBV27; clone_size: .; d_call: TRBD1; j_call: TRBJ1-2; cdr3_nt: TGTGCCAGCAGAGACAGGGGGTCTTATGGCTACACCTTC; cdr3_aa: CASRDRGSYGYTF
v_call: TRBV6-1; clone_size: .; d_call: .; j_call: TRBJ2-3; cdr3_nt: TGTGCCAGCAGAACTAGCACAGATACGCAGTATTTT; cdr3_aa: CASRTSTDTQYF
v_call: TRBV6-1; clone_size: .; d_call: .; j_call: TRBJ1-1; cdr3_nt: TGTGCCAGCCTCCGCGCGGCTGAAGCTTTCTTT; cdr3_aa: CASLRAAEAFF
v_call: TRBV5-1; clone_size: .; d_call: TRBD1; j_call: TRBJ2-1; cdr3_nt: TGCGCCAGCAGCGGGGCCGGGACAGATCCAGTGTACAATGAGCAGTTCTTC; cdr3_aa: CASSGAGTDPVYNEQFF
v_call: TRBV7-3; clone_size: .; d_call: TRBD2; j_call: TRBJ2-7; cdr3_nt: TGTGCCAGCAGCTTAAGGGGAGGGACTAGCAGCGAGCAGTACTTC; cdr3_aa: CASSLRGGTSSEQYF
v_call: TRBV28; clone_size: .; d_call: .; j_call: TRBJ2-2; cdr3_nt: TGTGCCAGCAGTTTATATAGGGTTTTAGCCGGGGAGCTGTTTTTT; cdr3_aa: CASSLYRVLAGELFF
v_call: TRBV7-9; clone_size: .; d_call: .; j_call: TRBJ1-3; cdr3_nt: TGTGCCAGCAGCTGGCTCCCAGAAAACACCATATATTTT; cdr3_aa: CASSWLPENTIYF
v_call: TRBV6-1; clone_size: .; d_call: .; j_call: TRBJ1-5; cdr3_nt: TGTGCCAGCTTATTGAACAGAGGTAATAATCAGCCCCAGCATTTT; cdr3_aa: CASLLNRGNNQPQHF
v_call: TRBV6-6; clone_size: .; d_call: .; j_call: TRBJ1-1; cdr3_nt: TGTGCCAGCAGGGACATAAGGGGGGATTCTGAAGCTTTCTTT; cdr3_aa: CASRDIRGDSEAFF
v_call: TRBV11-3; clone_size: once; d_call: .; j_call: TRBJ2-1; cdr3_nt: TGTGCCAGCTCTCCGGGGACCTACAATGAGCAGTTCTTC; cdr3_aa: CASSPGTYNEQFF
v_call: TRBV2; clone_size: .; d_call: .; j_call: TRBJ1-5; cdr3_nt: TGTGCCAGCACTATGACGGTTAATCAGCCCCAGCATTTT; cdr3_aa: CASTMTVNQPQHF
v_call: TRBV29-1; clone_size: .; d_call: .; j_call: TRBJ1-2; cdr3_nt: TGCAGCGTTGATTATAGGGGGGCCTATGGCTACACCTTC; cdr3_aa: CSVDYRGAYGYTF
v_call: TRBV4-2; clone_size: .; d_call: .; j_call: TRBJ2-7; cdr3_nt: TGTGCCAGCAGCCAACCGGGGGTGAGCTCCTACGAGCAGTACTTC; cdr3_aa: CASSQPGVSSYEQYF
v_call: TRBV7-9; clone_size: .; d_call: .; j_call: TRBJ1-4; cdr3_nt: TGTGCCAGCAGCTTAGTAGGGGGGAATGAAAAACTGTTTTTT; cdr3_aa: CASSLVGGNEKLFF
v_call: TRBV11-2; clone_size: .; d_call: TRBD1; j_call: TRBJ2-2; cdr3_nt: TGTGCCAGCAGGGGGACAGCCACCGGGGAGCTGTTTTTT; cdr3_aa: CASRGTATGELFF
v_call: TRBV7-2; clone_size: .; d_call: TRBD2; j_call: TRBJ2-3; cdr3_nt: TGTGCCAGCAGCTTGACTAGCGGGCCCCGGGATACGCAGTATTTT; cdr3_aa: CASSLTSGPRDTQYF
v_call: TRBV30; clone_size: .; d_call: .; j_call: TRBJ1-3; cdr3_nt: TGTGCCTGGAGTTTTATTTCCTCTGGAAACACCATATATTTT; cdr3_aa: CAWSFISSGNTIYF
v_call: TRBV15; clone_size: .; d_call: .; j_call: TRBJ2-1; cdr3_nt: TGTGCCACCAGCAGAGAGGATAGGGACGGCAATGAGCAGTTCTTC; cdr3_aa: CATSREDRDGNEQFF
v_call: TRBV27; clone_size: .; d_call: TRBD2; j_call: TRBJ2-3; cdr3_nt: TGTGCCAGCAGTCGGACTAGCGGTAAAGATACGCAGTATTTT; cdr3_aa: CASSRTSGKDTQYF
v_call: TRBV1; clone_size: once; d_call: .; j_call: TRBJ2-1; cdr3_nt: TGCACCAGCAGCCAAGCCTTTACTACTGGGACTAGCGGGAGTAGGCAGTTCTTC; cdr3_aa: CTSSQAFTTGTSGSRQFF
v_call: TRBV29-1; clone_size: .; d_call: TRBD1; j_call: TRBJ2-1; cdr3_nt: TGCAGCGTTGTCGGACAGGGAGTCCCCTTTTACAATGAGCAGTTCTTC; cdr3_aa: CSVVGQGVPFYNEQFF
v_call: TRBV19; clone_size: .; d_call: .; j_call: TRBJ1-5; cdr3_nt: TGTGCCACCCGGGACAGCAATCAGCCCCAGCATTTT; cdr3_aa: CATRDSNQPQHF